A single sample is the source of the 24 T cell receptor beta chains below, sequenced in a study of Ad26.COV2.S vaccination and SARS-CoV-2 variants. The protocol was immunoSEQ multiplex PCR, while the TCRdb copy is restricted to in-frame clones and leaves out a portion. The sample has roughly 700,000 clones; around 92% are singletons. Noted treatment: around 19 received Ad26.COV2.S at low or high dose, single or two shots; about 5 received placebo; per-sample allocation not given. On day 63 after the first injection, vaccine and placebo recipients gave samples. The sequencing here drew on peripheral blood, taken in a trial of Ad26.COV2.S vaccine versus placebo. These receptors were collected from a person aged 18-65 years who received the Ad26.COV2.S COVID-19 vaccine or a placebo.

The chain carries TRBV7-8 and TRBJ1-5; D call uncertain. CDR1 and CDR2 from the germline V gene are SGHVS and FQNEAQ. Between the trimmed V and J ends, which lost 2 bases and 9 bases, there was a span of 23 bases. This CDR3 comprises 17 residues. The CDR3 region has the DNA TGTGCCAGCAGCTTAAACCCTAGGGTTGGCCGTGAATGGCCCCAGCATTTT. It yields the protein CASSLNPRVGREWPQHF.

This chain uses TRBV5-1 with TRBJ2-2, with 8 bases that match TRBD1. The CDR3 loop spans 14 amino acids. CDR1 is SGHRS, CDR2 YFSETQ, per germline. The V segment lost 2 bases and the J segment 5 bases; nucleotides outside the gene matches: 2. CDR3 bases: TGCGCCAGCAGCTTTCGACAGGGGACCGGGGAGCTGTTTTTT. Translating it yields CASSFRQGTGELFF.

The rearrangement links TRBV12-3 or TRBV12-4 to TRBJ2-1, with 7 bases fitting TRBD2. The CDR3 is made up of 13 amino acids. Trimming cost V 7 bases and J 5 bases; bases outside gene matches: 5. The CDR3 sequence: CASTSGTNNEQFF. In nucleotides, the CDR3 is TGTGCCAGCACCAGCGGGACCAACAATGAGCAGTTCTTC.

The chain links TRBV19 to TRBJ1-5; a weak D match, TRBD1 (5 bases). Germline CDR1 LNHDA, CDR2 SQIVND (reference sequence). The CDR3 is made up of 14 amino acids. V was cut by 4 bases and J by 6 bases, with 13 bases left in between. The CDR3 sequence: CASSTTGDAQPQHF. Here the CDR3 DNA reads TGTGCCAGTAGTACCACAGGTGACGCTCAGCCCCAGCATTTT.

This sequence joins TRBV4-3 and TRBJ1-2, with D uncertain. V dropped 0 bases and J dropped 6 bases, with 14 bases sitting between them. CDR3 length: 15 residues. Germline loops: CDR1 LGHNA, CDR2 YSLEER. The CDR3 region is CASSQDPRGGNGYTF. DNA of the CDR3: TGCGCCAGCAGCCAAGATCCCCGGGGAGGGAATGGCTACACCTTC.

The V gene is TRBV10-3, the J gene TRBJ1-2; 7 nucleotides agree with TRBD1. Looked up from germline, CDR1 is ENHRY and CDR2 is SYGVKD. The trim removed 7 bases at V and 2 bases at J, leaving 4 bases unmatched. This CDR3 has 13 residues. CDR3 region: CAIKDRTNYGYTF. The CDR3 nucleotides are TGTGCCATCAAGGACAGGACGAACTATGGCTACACCTTC.

V and J are TRBV2 and TRBJ2-5; a possible D gene is TRBD1 (5 bases). Trimming left V 6 bases short and J 4 bases short, with 18 bases between. This CDR3 is built from 15 residues. The germline CDR1 and CDR2 sequences are SNHLY and FYNNEI. CDR3 DNA: TGTGCCAGCAGCGACAGTCAGGGTTGGGGAGAGACCCAGTACTTC. This gives the protein CASSDSQGWGETQYF.

V usage is TRBV3-1 (or the pseudogene TRBV3-2) and J usage is TRBJ2-2; D possibly corresponds to TRBD2 (6 bases). The V gene's germline CDR1 is LGHDT and CDR2 YNNKEL (reference sequence). V lost 2 bases to trimming and J lost 2 bases, with 9 bases between them. This CDR3 is built from 15 residues. This CDR3 reads CASSQWGGNTGELFF. DNA of the CDR3: TGTGCCAGCAGCCAATGGGGAGGTAACACCGGGGAGCTGTTTTTT.

The chain links TRBV6-5 to TRBJ2-7, with D unclear. CDR1 and CDR2 from the germline V gene are MNHEY and SVGAGI. This CDR3 contains 16 residues. The V end was cut by 2 bases, the J end by 2 bases, with 16 bases between. The CDR3 coding sequence is TGTGCCAGCAGTTACGTCGCAGGCTCGTACGCCTACGAGCAGTACTTC. It translates to CASSYVAGSYAYEQYF.

The rearrangement links TRBV27 to TRBJ1-2; TRBD1 might be the D (6 bases). Trimming shortened V by 4 bases and J by 2 bases, and 14 bases separated the two germline ends. The CDR3 spans 15 residues. In germline, CDR1 is MNHEY, CDR2 SMNVEV (reference sequence). CDR3 sequence (DNA): TGTGCCAGCAGTTCATGGGGGGGGCTAAACTATGGCTACACCTTC. Its translation: CASSSWGGLNYGYTF.

The J gene is TRBJ2-1, the V gene TRBV9; D gene ambiguous. The CDR3 length is 16 residues. Looked up from germline, CDR1 is SGDLS and CDR2 is YYNGEE. Trimming took off 2 bases at V and 2 bases at J, with 14 bases between the two ends. CDR3 region: CASSVGNWMPYNEQFF. In DNA, the CDR3 is TGTGCCAGCAGCGTTGGGAACTGGATGCCCTACAATGAGCAGTTCTTC.

This chain's CDR3 is CASSEPGRNNEQFF. CDR3 nucleotides: TGCGCCAGCAGTGAGCCGGGACGGAACAATGAGCAGTTCTTC. The chain combines TRBV10-1 with TRBJ2-1; the D call may be TRBD1 or TRBD2 (5 bases each). Germline V lookup: CDR1 WNHNN, CDR2 SYGVQD (reference sequence). Trimming removed 2 bases at V and 5 bases at J, with 10 bases between. The CDR3 sequence is 14 residues long.

V gene TRBV5-4 combines with J gene TRBJ1-2, with D hard to call. The V end was cut by 2 bases, the J end by 4 bases, with 15 bases between. CDR3 length: 15 amino acids. Looked up from germline, CDR1 is SGHNT and CDR2 is YYREEE (reference sequence). CDR3 nucleotides: TGTGCCAGCAGCTTAGAGGCGACCCCCATCTATGGCTACACCTTC. This gives the protein CASSLEATPIYGYTF.

J is TRBJ2-3 and V is TRBV19; TRBD1 is a possible D gene (6 bases). Germline assignment: CDR1 LNHDA and CDR2 SQIVND (reference sequence). The V and J ends lost 0 bases and 3 bases respectively, with 10 bases between them. CDR3 length: 15 residues. CDR3 sequence reads: CASSIDRGRTDTQYF. The DNA for the CDR3 is TGTGCCAGTAGTATAGACAGGGGCAGGACAGATACGCAGTATTTT.

This chain joins TRBV7-2 and TRBJ2-2; 10 bases line up with TRBD1. Germline loops: CDR1 SGHTA, CDR2 FQGNSA. V lost 1 base and J lost 1; bases outside the gene matches: 6. The CDR3 runs 18 residues. DNA for the CDR3: TGTGCCAGCAGCTTAGGGTTAAGGACAGGGGGGAACACCGGGGAGCTGTTTTTT. It specifies CASSLGLRTGGNTGELFF.

This rearrangement joins TRBV29-1 to TRBJ2-6; D call uncertain. This CDR3 region has 14 residues. The V gene's germline CDR1 is SQVTM and CDR2 ANQGSEA. Trimming pared 5 bases from V and 3 bases from J, leaving 11 bases between. This CDR3 is CSVRPLDGANVLTF. The CDR3 nucleotides are TGCAGCGTTCGGCCCCTTGATGGGGCCAACGTCCTGACTTTC. Using reference TRBV29-1 and TRBJ2-6 for the parts outside the CDR3, the full variable domain is SAVISQKPSRDICQRGTSLTIQCQVDSQVTMMFWYRQQPGQSLTLIATANQGSEATYESGFVIDKFPISRPNLTFSTLTVSNMSPEDSSIYLCSVRPLDGANVLTFGAGSRLTVL.

The chain is built from TRBV5-1 and TRBJ2-7; no clear D. The ends were cut back, 4 bases at V and 7 bases at J, with 15 bases in the middle. The CDR3 contains 13 residues. The germline gives CDR1 SGHRS, CDR2 YFSETQ. CDR3 residues: CASSLNPFQEQYF. CDR3 in DNA: TGCGCCAGCAGCCTAAACCCTTTTCAAGAGCAGTACTTC.

The chain is built from TRBV20-1 and TRBJ2-7; D tentatively reads TRBD1 or TRBD2 (6 bases each). The CDR3 runs to 14 residues. Per germline, CDR1 DFQATT and CDR2 SNEGSKA (reference sequence). With 3 bases removed from V and 0 bases from J, the gap between germline ends came to 12 bases. The CDR3 nucleotides read TGCAGTGCTAGTAGGAGGGGGATCTCCTACGAGCAGTACTTC. Protein product: CSASRRGISYEQYF.

The chain is built from TRBV19 and TRBJ2-6; D is possibly TRBD2 (6 bases). CDR1 LNHDA and CDR2 SQIVND come from the germline V gene (reference sequence). V was trimmed by 4 bases and J by 5 bases, leaving 9 bases between them. The CDR3 loop spans 14 amino acids. The CDR3 sequence: CASSTTSWANVLTF. CDR3 bases: TGTGCCAGTAGTACAACTAGCTGGGCCAACGTCCTGACTTTC.

V gene TRBV27 combines with J gene TRBJ2-7; 13 nucleotides align to TRBD2. V lost 6 bases and J lost 0; bases outside the gene matches: 5. The CDR3 runs to 16 residues. CDR1 is MNHEY and CDR2 is SMNVEV in the germline V gene (reference sequence). The CDR3, as DNA: TGTGCCAGCAGAAGAGGGACTAGCGGGGACTCCTACGAGCAGTACTTC. As protein: CASRRGTSGDSYEQYF.

The chain is built from TRBV14 and TRBJ2-7; 12 bases are a match to TRBD2. The germline V gene encodes CDR1 SGHDN and CDR2 FVKESK. CDR3 length: 17 amino acids. The V segment lost 2 bases and the J segment 1 base; nucleotides outside the gene matches: 6. The CDR3 here is CASSQRTSGINSYEQYF. The CDR3 DNA follows: TGTGCCAGCAGCCAACGGACTAGCGGGATTAATTCCTACGAGCAGTACTTC.

The CDR3 here is CASSFQIFGLDVKETQYF. The DNA of the CDR3 is TGTGCCAGCAGCTTTCAAATTTTCGGACTAGACGTCAAAGAGACCCAGTACTTC. The chain links TRBV5-4 to TRBJ2-5, with TRBD2 identical over 7 bases. The V segment lost 2 bases and the J segment 3 bases; nucleotides outside the gene matches: 16. CDR1 and CDR2 (germline): SGHNT, YYREEE (reference sequence). This CDR3 is built from 18 residues.

The chain uses TRBV7-2 and TRBJ1-2; no definite D call. The CDR3 contains 13 residues. CDR1 and CDR2 (germline): SGHTA, FQGNSA. Trimming cost V 4 bases and J 4 bases, with 10 bases left between them. The DNA for the CDR3 is TGTGCCAGCAGCTCAAACAGTGGCTATGGCTACACCTTC. This encodes CASSSNSGYGYTF.

This clone has just one count. This chain links TRBV5-1 with TRBJ2-1, with D uncertain. The germline gives CDR1 SGHRS, CDR2 YFSETQ. The germline V and J ends were trimmed by 0 bases and 6 bases, with 4 bases remaining between them. The CDR3 covers 12 residues. CDR3 in DNA: TGCGCCAGCAGCTTGGGGAGCAATGAGCAGTTCTTC. Protein product: CASSLGSNEQFF.